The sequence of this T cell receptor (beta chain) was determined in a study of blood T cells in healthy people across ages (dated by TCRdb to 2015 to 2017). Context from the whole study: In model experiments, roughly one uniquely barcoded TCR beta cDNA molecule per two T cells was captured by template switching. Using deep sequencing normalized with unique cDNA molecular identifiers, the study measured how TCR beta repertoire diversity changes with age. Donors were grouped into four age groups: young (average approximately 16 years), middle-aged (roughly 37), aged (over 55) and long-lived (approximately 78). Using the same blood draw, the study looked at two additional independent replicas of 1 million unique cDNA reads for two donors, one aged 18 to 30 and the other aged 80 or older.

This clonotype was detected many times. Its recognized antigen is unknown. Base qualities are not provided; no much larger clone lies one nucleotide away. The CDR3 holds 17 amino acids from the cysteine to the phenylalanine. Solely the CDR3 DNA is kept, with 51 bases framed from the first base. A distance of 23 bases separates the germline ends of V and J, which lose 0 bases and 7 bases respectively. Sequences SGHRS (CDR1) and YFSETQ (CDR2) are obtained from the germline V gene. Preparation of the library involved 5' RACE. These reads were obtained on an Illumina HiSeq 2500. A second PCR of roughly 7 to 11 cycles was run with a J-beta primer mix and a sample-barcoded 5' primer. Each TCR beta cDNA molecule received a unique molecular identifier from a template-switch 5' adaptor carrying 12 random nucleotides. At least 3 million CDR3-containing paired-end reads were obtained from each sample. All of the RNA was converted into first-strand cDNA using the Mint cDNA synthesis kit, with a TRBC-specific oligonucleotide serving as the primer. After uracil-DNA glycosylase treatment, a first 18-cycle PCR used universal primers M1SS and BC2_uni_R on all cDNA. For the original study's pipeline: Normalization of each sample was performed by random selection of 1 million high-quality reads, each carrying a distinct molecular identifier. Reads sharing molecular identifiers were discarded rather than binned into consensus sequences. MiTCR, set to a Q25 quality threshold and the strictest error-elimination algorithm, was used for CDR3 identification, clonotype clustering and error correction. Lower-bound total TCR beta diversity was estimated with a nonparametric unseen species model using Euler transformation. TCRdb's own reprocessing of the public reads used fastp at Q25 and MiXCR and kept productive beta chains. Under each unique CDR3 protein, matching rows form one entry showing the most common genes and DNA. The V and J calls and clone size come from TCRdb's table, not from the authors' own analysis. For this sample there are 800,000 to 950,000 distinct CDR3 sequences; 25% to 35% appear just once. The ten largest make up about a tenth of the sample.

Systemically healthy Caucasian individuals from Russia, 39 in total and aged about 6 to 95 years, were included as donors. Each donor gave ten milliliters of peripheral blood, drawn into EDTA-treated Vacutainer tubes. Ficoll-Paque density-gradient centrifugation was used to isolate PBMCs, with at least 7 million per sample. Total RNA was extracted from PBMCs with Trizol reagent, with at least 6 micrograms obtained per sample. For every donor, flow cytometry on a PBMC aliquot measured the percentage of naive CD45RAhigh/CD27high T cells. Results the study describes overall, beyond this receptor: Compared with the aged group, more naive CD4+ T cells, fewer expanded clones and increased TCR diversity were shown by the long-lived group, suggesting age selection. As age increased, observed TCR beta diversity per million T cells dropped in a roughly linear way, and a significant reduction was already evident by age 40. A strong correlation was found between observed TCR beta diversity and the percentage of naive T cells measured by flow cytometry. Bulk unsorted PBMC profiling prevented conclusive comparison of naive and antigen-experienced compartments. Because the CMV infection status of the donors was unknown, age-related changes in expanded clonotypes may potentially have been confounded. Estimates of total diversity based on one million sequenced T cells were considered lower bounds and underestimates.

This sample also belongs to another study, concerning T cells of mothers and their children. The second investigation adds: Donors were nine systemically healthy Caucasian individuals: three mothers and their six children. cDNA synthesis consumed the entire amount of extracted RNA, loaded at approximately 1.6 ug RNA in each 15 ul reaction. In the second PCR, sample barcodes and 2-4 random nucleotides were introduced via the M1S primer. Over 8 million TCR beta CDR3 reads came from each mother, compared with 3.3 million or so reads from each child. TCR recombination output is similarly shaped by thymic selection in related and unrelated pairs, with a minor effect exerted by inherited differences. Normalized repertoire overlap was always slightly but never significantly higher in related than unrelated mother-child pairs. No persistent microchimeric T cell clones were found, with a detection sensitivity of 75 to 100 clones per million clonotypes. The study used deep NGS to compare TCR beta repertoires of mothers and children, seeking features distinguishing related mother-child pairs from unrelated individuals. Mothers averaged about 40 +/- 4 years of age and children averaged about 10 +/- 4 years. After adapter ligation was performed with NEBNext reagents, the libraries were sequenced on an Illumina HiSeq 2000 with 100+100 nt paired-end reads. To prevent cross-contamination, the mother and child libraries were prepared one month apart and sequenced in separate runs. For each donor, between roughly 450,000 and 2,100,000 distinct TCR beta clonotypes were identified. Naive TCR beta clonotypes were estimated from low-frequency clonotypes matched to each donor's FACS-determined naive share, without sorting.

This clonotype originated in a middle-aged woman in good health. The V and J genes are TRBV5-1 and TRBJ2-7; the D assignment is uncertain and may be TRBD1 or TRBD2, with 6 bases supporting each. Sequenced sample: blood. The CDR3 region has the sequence CASSLGRGPNLHWEQYF. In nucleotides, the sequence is TGCGCCAGCAGCTTGGGTCGGGGGCCCAACCTCCATTGGGAGCAGTACTTC.